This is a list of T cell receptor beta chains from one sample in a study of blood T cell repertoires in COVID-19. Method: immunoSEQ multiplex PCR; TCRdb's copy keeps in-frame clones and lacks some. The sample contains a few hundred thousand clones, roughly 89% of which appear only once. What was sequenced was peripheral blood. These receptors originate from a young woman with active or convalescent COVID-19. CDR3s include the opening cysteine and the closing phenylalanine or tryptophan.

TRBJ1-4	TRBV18	CASSPAGVGLGLPNEKLFF
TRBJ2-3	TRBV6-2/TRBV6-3	CASSLYRTDTQYF
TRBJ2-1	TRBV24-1	CATSDLSVRYEQFF
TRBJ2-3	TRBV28	CATSRGGNTDTQYF
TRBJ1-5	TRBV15	CATSSSYRQPQHF
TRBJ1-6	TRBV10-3	CAISEKGSSYNSPLHF
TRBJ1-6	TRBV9	CASGGTGNSPLHF
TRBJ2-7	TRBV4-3	CASSPPGTGKGYEQYF
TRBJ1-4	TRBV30	CAGDRGGEKLFF
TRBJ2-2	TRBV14	CASSQVRGAGSNTGELFF
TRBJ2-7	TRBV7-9	CASRRTGDYEQYF
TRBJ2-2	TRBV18	CASSPLQETGELFF
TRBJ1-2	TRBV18	CASSPRPTGGIDYGYTF
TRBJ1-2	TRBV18	CASSLIQGAKEGYTF
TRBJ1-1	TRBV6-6	CASSYEVGEAFF
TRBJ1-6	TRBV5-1	CASSSGTGDSPLHF
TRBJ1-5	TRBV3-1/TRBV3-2	CASSLGAGTNQPQHF
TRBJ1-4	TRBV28	CASSLGLGQATNEKLFF
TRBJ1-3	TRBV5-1	CASSLGGKTGNTIYF
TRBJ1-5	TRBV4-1	CASSPQPDRVNQPQHF
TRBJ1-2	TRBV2	CASSLDRDRYF
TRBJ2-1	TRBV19	CASKPPGDHNEQFF
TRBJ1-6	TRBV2	CASSEERLAYSPLHF
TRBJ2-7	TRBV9	CASSSDSYEQYF
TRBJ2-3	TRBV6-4	CASSEGVAGGAQYF
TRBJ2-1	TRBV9	CASSVDPPSGVDNEQFF
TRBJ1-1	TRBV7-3	CASSLIRGGSSEAFF
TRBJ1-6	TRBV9	CASSVEAGLRNSPLHF
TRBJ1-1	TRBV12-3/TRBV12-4	CASKTGTEAFF
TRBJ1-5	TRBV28	CASSLGFGSDQPQHF
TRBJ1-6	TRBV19	CASSYRGSPLHF
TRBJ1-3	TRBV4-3	CASSQTSSGNTIYF
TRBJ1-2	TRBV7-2	CASSGTGTDAYGYTF
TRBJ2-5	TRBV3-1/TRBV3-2	CASSQGAAQTQYF
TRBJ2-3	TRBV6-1	CASSELAATTDTQYF
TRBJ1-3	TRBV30	CAWSVDSVVGNTIYF
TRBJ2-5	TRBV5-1	CASSLAPSGGARETQYF
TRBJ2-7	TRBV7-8	CASSLRVRASPSREQYF
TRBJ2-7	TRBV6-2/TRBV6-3	CASSLTGTSYEQYF
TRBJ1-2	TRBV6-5	CASSYSRPSSNYGYTF
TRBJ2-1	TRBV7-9	CASSYPGQDNEQFF
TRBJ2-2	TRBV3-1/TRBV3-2	CASSQAGAGELFF
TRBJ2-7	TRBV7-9	CASSHAIGTSGGAGEQYF
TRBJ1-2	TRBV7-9	CASSFELNYGYTF
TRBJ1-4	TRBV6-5	CASGTDRALEKLFF
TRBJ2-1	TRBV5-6	CASSLNRGLSYNEQFF
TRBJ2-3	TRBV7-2	CASSSQGSTDTQYF
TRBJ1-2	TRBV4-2	CASSQLGEGEGYTF
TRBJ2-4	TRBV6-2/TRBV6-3	CASSRPGYSDIQYF
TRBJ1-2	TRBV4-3	CASSQDPGQGTYGYTF
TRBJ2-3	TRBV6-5	CASGLSISTDTQYF
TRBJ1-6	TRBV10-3	CAIRELNSPLHF
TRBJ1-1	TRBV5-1	CASSPTGVSLGTEAFF
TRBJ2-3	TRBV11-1	CASSLQGARGTDTQYF
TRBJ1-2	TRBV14	CASSRTQGVNYGYTF
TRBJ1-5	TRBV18	CASSPKTGQGAGGNQPQHF
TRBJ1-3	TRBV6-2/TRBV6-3	CASSFLRHTIYF